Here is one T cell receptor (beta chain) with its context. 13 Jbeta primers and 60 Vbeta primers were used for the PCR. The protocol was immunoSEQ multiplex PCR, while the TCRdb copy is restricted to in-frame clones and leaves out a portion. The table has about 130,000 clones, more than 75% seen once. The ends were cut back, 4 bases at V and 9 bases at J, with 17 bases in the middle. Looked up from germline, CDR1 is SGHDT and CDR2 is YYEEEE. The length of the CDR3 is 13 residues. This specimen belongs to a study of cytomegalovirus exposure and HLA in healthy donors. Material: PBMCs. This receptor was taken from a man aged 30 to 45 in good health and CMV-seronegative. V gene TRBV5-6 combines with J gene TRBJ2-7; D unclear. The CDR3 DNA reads TGTGCCAGCAGCCCCTCAGGAATAACCGGGCAGTACTTC. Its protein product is CASSPSGITGQYF.